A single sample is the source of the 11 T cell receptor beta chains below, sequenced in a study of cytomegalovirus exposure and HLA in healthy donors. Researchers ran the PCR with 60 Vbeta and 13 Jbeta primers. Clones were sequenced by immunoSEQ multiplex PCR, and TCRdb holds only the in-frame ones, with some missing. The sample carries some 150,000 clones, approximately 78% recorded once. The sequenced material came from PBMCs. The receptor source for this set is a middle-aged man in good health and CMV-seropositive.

Written as DNA, the CDR3 is TGTGCCAGCAGCTCTTCTGGAGGGAGGAGGGCCGGGGAGCTGTTTTTT. Translation: CASSSSGGRRAGELFF. This sequence joins TRBV28 and TRBJ2-2; weak D call: TRBD2 (6 bases). Germline values: CDR1 MDHEN, CDR2 SYDVKM. The ends were cut back, 6 bases at V and 6 bases at J, with 20 bases in the middle. This CDR3 has 16 amino acids.

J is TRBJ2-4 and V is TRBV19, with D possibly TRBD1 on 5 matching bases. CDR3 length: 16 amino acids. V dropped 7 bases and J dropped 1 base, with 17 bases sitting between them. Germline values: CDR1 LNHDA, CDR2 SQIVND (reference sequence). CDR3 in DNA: TGTGCCAGTAAAGGGGATCTGGGGCGTGCCAAAAACATTCAGTACTTC. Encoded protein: CASKGDLGRAKNIQYF.

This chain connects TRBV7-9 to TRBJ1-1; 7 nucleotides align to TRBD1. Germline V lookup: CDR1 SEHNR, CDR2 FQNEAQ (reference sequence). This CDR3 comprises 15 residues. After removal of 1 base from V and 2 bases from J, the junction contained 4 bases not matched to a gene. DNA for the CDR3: TGTGCCAGCAGCTTAGTTGGGACAGCAAACACTGAAGCTTTCTTT. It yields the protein CASSLVGTANTEAFF.

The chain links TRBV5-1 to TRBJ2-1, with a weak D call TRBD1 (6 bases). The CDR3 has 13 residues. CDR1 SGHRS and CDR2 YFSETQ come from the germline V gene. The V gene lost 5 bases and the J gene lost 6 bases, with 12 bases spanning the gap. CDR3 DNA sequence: TGCGCCAGCAGGGACAGTGGCTTCAATGAGCAGTTCTTC. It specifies CASRDSGFNEQFF. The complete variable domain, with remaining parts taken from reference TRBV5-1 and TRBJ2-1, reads KAGVTQTPRYLIKTRGQQVTLSCSPISGHRSVSWYQQTPGQGLQFLFEYFSETQRNKGNFPGRFSGRQFSNSRSEMNVSTLELGDSALYLCASRDSGFNEQFFGPGTRLTVL.

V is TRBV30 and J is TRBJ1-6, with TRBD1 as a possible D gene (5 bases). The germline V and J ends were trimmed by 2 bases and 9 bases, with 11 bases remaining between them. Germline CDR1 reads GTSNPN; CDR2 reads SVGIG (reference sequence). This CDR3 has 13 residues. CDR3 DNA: TGTGCCTGGAGTCCAGGGTTAGGTTCACCCCTCCACTTT. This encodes CAWSPGLGSPLHF.

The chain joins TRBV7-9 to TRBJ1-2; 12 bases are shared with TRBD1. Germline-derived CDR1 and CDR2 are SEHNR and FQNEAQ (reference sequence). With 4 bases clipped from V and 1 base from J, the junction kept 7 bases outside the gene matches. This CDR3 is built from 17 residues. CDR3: CASSSGTGGLGNYGYTF. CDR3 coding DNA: TGTGCCAGCAGCTCAGGGACAGGGGGCTTGGGTAACTATGGCTACACCTTC.

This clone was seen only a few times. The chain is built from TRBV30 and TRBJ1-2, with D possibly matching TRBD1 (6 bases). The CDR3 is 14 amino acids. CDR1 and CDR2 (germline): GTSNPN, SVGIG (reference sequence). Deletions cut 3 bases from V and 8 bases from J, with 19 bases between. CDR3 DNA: TGTGCCTGGAGCTTGGTCGTGGGGGCGCGCGGCTACACCTTC. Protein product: CAWSLVVGARGYTF.

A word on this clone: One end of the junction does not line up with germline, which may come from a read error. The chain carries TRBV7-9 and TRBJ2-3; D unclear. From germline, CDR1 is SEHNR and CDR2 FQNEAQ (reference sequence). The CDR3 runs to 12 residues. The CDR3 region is CSSSLNGIREDF. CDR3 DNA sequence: TGTTCCAGCAGCCTAAACGGTATACGCGAGGATTTT.

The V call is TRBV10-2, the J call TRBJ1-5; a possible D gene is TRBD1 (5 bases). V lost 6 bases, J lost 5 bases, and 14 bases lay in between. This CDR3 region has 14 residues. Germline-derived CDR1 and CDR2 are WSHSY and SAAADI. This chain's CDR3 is CASSVTGYDQPQHF. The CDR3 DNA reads TGCGCCAGCAGCGTTACAGGTTACGATCAGCCCCAGCATTTT.

CDR3 bases: TGTGCCAGCAGTGATAGTGAACGGAGCACCTACAATGAGCAGTTCTTC. Translation: CASSDSERSTYNEQFF. The rearrangement uses TRBV25-1 and TRBJ2-1; D call uncertain. Per germline, CDR1 MGHDK and CDR2 SYGVNS. The germline V and J ends were trimmed by 3 bases and 2 bases, with 14 bases remaining between them. The CDR3 extends over 16 amino acids.

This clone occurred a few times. CDR3 coding DNA: TGTGCCAGCAGCTTAGCGGGAGGCGGCGTAATACTCAATGAGCAGTTCTTC. It codes for CASSLAGGGVILNEQFF. V gene TRBV11-3 combines with J gene TRBJ2-1, with 7 positions matching TRBD2. V trimming: 1 base; J trimming: 6 bases; junction bases outside the gene matches: 12. Germline-derived CDR1 and CDR2 are SGHNT and YENEEA. The CDR3 is 17 amino acids.